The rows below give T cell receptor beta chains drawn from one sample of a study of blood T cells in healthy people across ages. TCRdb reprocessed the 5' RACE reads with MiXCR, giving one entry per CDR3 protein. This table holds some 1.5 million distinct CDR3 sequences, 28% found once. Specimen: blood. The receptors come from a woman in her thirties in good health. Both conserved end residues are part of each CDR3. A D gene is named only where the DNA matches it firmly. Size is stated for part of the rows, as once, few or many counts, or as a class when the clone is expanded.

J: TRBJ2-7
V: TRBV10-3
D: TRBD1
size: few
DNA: TGTGCCATCAGCCCGGGACAGGGGAACGAGCAGTACTTC
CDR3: CAISPGQGNEQYF

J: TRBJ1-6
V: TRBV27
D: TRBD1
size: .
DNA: TGTGCCAGCAGCCAGGGACAGGGGAGATCACCCCTCCACTTT
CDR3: CASSQGQGRSPLHF

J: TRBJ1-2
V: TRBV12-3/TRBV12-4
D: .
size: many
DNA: TGTGCCAGCAGTTTCAGTGACAGGAACTATGGCTACACCTTC
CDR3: CASSFSDRNYGYTF

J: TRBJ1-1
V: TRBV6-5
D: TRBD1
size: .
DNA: TGTGCCAGCAGTTACTCGTCCGGGACAGGGGTAGCTTTCTTT
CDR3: CASSYSSGTGVAFF

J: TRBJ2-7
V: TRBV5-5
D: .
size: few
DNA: TGTGCCAGCAGCTTTTCCCCACACTCCTACGAGCAGTACTTC
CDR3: CASSFSPHSYEQYF

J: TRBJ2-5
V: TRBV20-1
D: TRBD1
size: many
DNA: TGCAGTGCTAGAGCCCATCCGGGACAGGAGAAACAAGAGACCCAGTACTTC
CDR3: CSARAHPGQEKQETQYF

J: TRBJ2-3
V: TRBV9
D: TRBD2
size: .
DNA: TGTGCCAGCAGCAAAGGGGGACTAGCGGTCGATACGCAGTATTTT
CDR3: CASSKGGLAVDTQYF

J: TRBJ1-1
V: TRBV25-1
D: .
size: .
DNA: TGTGCCAGCAGTGAATGGGAGGACCCCCGGCAGCCAACTTCCATGAACACTGAAGCTTTCTTT
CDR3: CASSEWEDPRQPTSMNTEAFF

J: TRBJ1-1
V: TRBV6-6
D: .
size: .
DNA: TGTGCCAGCAGTTACGGAGGGGGGAACACTGAAGTTTTCTTT
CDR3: CASSYGGGNTEVFF

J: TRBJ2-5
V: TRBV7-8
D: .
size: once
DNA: TGTGCCGGCAGCTTAGCGCTCAGGGAGACCCAGTACTTC
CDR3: CAGSLALRETQYF

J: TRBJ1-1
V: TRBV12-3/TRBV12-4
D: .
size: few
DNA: TGTGCCAGCACCCGCGGTTCCGGGGGTGAAGCTTTCTTT
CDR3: CASTRGSGGEAFF

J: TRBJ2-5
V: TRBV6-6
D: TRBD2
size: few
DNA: TGTGCCAGCACACCTTTGTTAGCGGGGGAGGAGACCCAGTACTTC
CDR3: CASTPLLAGEETQYF

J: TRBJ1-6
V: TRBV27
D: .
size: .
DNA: TGTGCCAGCAGTGAACAGGGTCGTTCACCCCTCCACTTT
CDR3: CASSEQGRSPLHF

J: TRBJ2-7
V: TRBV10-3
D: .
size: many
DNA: TGTGCCATCAGTGAGTCTAAAACCGGGGGCTACGAGCAGTACTTC
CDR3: CAISESKTGGYEQYF

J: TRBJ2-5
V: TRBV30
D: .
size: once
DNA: TGTGTCTGGAAATCTGAGCGGAAGTACCAAGAGACCCAGTACTTC
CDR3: CVWKSERKYQETQYF

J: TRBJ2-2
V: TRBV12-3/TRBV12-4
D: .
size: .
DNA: TGTGCCAGCATCACGGAGGAGCTGTTTTTT
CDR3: CASITEELFF

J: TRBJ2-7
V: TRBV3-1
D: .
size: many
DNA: TGTGCCAGCAGCCAAGGTACCAGTCAGGGCCTCGAGCAGTACTTC
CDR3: CASSQGTSQGLEQYF

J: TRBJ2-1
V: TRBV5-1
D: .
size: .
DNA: TGCGCCAGCAGCGCCTCCGGGACTCCAAATGAGCAGTTCTTC
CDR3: CASSASGTPNEQFF

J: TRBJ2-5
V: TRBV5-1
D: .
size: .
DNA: TGCGCCAGCAATGGGCAGAGTCGCCAAGAGACCCAGTACTTC
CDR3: CASNGQSRQETQYF

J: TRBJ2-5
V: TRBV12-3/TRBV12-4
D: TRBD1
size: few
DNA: TGTGCCAGCAGTTGGGACAGCGCGACCCAGTACTTC
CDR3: CASSWDSATQYF

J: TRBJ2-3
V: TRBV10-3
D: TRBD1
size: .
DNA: TGTGCCATCGGTGGGGACAGGGTTACAGATACGCAGTATTTT
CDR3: CAIGGDRVTDTQYF

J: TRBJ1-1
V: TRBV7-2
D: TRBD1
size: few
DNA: TGTGCCAGCAGCGTGACAGGGAGGGCTGAAGCTTTCTTT
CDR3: CASSVTGRAEAFF

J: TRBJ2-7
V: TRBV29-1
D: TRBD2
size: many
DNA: TGCAGCTTCCGACCCGACGCCGGACTAGGAAGGGAGCAGTACTTC
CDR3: CSFRPDAGLGREQYF

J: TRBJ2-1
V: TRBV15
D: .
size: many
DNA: TGTGCCACCAGCAGAGAAACTCGCCCCTACAAAAATGAGCAGTTCTTC
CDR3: CATSRETRPYKNEQFF

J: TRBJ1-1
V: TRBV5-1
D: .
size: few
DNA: TGCGCCAGCAGTGCAGGGCAGACGAACACTGAAGCTTTCTTT
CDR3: CASSAGQTNTEAFF

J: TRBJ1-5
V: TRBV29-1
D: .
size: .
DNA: TGCAGCGTTGGAAGTTCGGGTCAGCCCCAGCATTTT
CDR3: CSVGSSGQPQHF

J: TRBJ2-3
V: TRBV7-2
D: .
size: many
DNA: TGTGCCAGCAGCTTAAGCTACGCGAGCCCAACAAATACGCAGTATTTT
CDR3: CASSLSYASPTNTQYF